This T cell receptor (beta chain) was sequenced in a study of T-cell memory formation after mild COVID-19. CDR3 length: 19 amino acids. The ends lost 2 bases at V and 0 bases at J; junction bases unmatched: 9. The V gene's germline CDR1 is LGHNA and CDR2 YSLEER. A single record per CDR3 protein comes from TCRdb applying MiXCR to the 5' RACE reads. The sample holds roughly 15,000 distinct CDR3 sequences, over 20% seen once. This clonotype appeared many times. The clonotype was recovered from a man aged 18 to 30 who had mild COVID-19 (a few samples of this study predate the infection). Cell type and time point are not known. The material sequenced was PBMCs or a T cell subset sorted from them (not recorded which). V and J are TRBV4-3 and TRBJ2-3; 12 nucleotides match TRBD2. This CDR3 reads CASSQQGLAGPSSTDTQYF. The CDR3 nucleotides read TGCGCCAGCAGCCAACAGGGACTAGCGGGCCCCTCCAGCACAGATACGCAGTATTTT.